This passage covers 9 T cell receptor beta chains from one sample sequenced in a study of naive and memory T cell subsets (dated by TCRdb to about 2017). The study described a robust, sensitive protocol for amplifying, sequencing and analyzing TCRs, using 3' ligation of a UMI-containing oligonucleotide to TCR cDNA. Library preparation was by 5' RACE. The sample was run on an Illumina MiSeq. The ligated cDNA was amplified by four rounds of PCR, in which nested alpha and beta constant region primers were used together with the SP2 primer. The public reads were quality trimmed at Q25 with fastp and then assembled into clones with MiXCR by TCRdb, keeping productive beta chains. Rows with a matching CDR3 protein are joined into one entry that keeps the most common DNA and genes. The sample profile shows more than 50,000 distinct CDR3 sequences; over 7% of them were found once. The top ten hold almost 10% of the sample.

Every receptor here comes from a male donor in good health.

This clonotype was counted between two and nine times. The chain joins TRBV20-1 to TRBJ2-1; tentative D call: TRBD2 (5 bases). The CDR3 is made up of 12 amino acids. The germline gives CDR1 DFQATT, CDR2 SNEGSKA (reference sequence). Trimming removed 7 bases from V and 3 bases from J, with 10 bases in between. The CDR3 sequence: CSGGRDYNEQFF. CDR3 in DNA: TGCAGTGGTGGCCGGGACTACAATGAGCAGTTCTTC.

This clonotype was observed a handful of times. The limits of the CDR3 on the DNA are not certain, so only TCRdb's listed CDR3 is given. The J gene is TRBJ2-1, the V gene TRBV27; the D call TRBD2 from the table was never checked on the DNA. Germline V gives CDR1 MNHEY, CDR2 SMNVEV (reference sequence). Including both end residues, the CDR3 is 15 amino acids long. The CDR3 loop is CASSSSGLAGNEQFF.

Turning to this clonotype: A read error may explain this, as a much larger clone is one base away. CDR3 region: CASSHNGGYKQYF. The CDR3 nucleotides are TGCGCCAGCAGCCACAACGGCGGCTACAAGCAGTACTTC. This chain uses TRBV4-1 with TRBJ2-7, with unresolved D. Germline CDR1 and CDR2: MGHRA and YSYEKL. This CDR3 spans 13 amino acids.

This clonotype has at least ten counts. The chain employs TRBV2 and TRBJ1-6; D remains ambiguous. Deletions cut 3 bases from V and 9 bases from J, with 9 bases between. In germline, CDR1 is SNHLY, CDR2 FYNNEI. The length of the CDR3 is 13 residues. This CDR3 is CASSELGGSPLHF. The CDR3 coding sequence is TGTGCCAGCAGTGAGCTGGGTGGTTCACCCCTCCACTTT. Together with reference TRBV2 and TRBJ1-6, the CDR3 gives the full variable domain: EPEVTQTPSHQVTQMGQEVILRCVPISNHLYFYWYRQILGQKVEFLVSFYNNEISEKSEIFDDQFSVERPDGSNFTLKIRSTKLEDSAMYFCASSELGGSPLHFGNGTRLTVT.

There are a few counts of this clonotype. This chain connects TRBV6-2 or TRBV6-3 to TRBJ2-7, with 10 bases identical to TRBD1. The CDR3 extends over 16 amino acids. Germline loops: CDR1 MNHEY, CDR2 SVGEGT. Germline trimming cut 4 bases from V and 4 bases from J; bases unmatched to any gene: 10. The CDR3 DNA reads TGTGCCAGCAGTTCCGACAGGGGGCATAGCCTATACGAGCAGTACTTC. This gives the protein CASSSDRGHSLYEQYF.

In this sample, this clonotype turned up a few times. This chain connects TRBV20-1 to TRBJ1-3, with 10 nucleotides matching TRBD1. Germline loops: CDR1 DFQATT, CDR2 SNEGSKA (reference sequence). Losses at the gene ends were 6 bases for V and 4 bases for J; bases not matched to a gene: 6. The CDR3 has 14 amino acids. CDR3 sequence (DNA): TGCAGTGCCGGGACAGGGGTTATGGGAAACACCATATATTTT. Protein sequence: CSAGTGVMGNTIYF.

The gene calls are TRBV7-9 and TRBJ2-2; D unclear. Trimming took 5 bases from V and 0 from J, leaving 10 bases between them. This CDR3 has 15 residues. Germline V gives CDR1 SEHNR, CDR2 FQNEAQ (reference sequence). The CDR3 loop is CASSIGAANTGELFF. The CDR3, as DNA: TGTGCCAGCAGCATCGGTGCGGCGAACACCGGGGAGCTGTTTTTT.

This clonotype was recorded a few times. V usage is TRBV6-2 or TRBV6-3 and J usage is TRBJ2-1, with D perhaps matching TRBD1 (6 bases). CDR3 length: 12 amino acids. The V and J ends lost 9 bases and 7 bases respectively, with 13 bases between them. CDR1 and CDR2 from the germline V gene are MNHEY and SVGEGT. The CDR3 DNA reads as TGTGCCAGTCGGACAGAAGAGAATGAGCAGTTCTTC. This gives the protein CASRTEENEQFF.

The table lists this clonotype with a few counts. The genes are TRBV5-1 and TRBJ1-1; 7 bases match TRBD1. The CDR3 totals 15 residues. Per the germline V gene, CDR1 is SGHRS and CDR2 is YFSETQ. J lost 3 bases, V lost 2 bases, and 7 bases had no gene match. The CDR3, as DNA: TGCGCCAGCAGCTTAGCTCGACAGGGAGACACTGAAGCTTTCTTT. It specifies CASSLARQGDTEAFF.